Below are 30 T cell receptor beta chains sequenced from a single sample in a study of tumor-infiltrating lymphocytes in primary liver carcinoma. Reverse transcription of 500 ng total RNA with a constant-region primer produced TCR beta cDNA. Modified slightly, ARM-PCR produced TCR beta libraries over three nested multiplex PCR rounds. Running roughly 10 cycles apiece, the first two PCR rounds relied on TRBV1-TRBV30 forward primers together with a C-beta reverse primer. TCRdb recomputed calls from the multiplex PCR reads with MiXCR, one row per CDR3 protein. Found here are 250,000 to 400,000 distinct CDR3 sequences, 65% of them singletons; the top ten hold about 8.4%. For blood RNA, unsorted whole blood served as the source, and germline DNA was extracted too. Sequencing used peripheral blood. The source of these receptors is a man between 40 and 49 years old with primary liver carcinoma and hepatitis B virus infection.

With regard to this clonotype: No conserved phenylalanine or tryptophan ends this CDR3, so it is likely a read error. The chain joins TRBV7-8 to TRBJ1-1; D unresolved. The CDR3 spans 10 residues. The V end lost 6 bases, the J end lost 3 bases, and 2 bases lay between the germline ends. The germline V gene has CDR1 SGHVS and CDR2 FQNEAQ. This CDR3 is CASSYTEAFL. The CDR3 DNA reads TGTGCCAGCAGTTACACTGAAGCTTTCCTT.

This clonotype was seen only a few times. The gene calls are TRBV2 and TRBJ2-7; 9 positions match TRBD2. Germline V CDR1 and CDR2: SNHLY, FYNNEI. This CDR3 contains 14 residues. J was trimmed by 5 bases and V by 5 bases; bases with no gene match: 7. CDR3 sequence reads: CASSFSGRGNEQYF. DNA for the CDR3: TGTGCCAGCAGTTTTAGCGGGAGAGGGAACGAGCAGTACTTC.

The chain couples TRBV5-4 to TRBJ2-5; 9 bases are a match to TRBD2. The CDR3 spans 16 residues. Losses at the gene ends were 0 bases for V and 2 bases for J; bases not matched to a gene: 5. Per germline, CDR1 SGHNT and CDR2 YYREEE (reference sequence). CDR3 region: CASSLGLAVDQETQYF. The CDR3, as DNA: TGTGCCAGCAGCTTGGGACTAGCGGTAGATCAAGAGACCCAGTACTTC.

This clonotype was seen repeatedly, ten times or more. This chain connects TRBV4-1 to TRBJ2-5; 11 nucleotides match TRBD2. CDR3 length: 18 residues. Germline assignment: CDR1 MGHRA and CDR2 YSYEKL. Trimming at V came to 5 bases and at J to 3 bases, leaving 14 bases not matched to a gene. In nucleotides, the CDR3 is TGCGCCAGCAGCTCTGACGGAACAGGGACTAGCGGAGAAGAGACCCAGTACTTC. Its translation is CASSSDGTGTSGEETQYF.

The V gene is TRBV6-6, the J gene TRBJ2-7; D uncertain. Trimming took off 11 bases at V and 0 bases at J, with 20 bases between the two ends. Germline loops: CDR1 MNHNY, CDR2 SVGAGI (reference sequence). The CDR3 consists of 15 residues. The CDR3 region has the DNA TGTGCCGGCATCGGGCACAGAGATTACTCCTACGAGCAGTACTTC. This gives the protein CAGIGHRDYSYEQYF.

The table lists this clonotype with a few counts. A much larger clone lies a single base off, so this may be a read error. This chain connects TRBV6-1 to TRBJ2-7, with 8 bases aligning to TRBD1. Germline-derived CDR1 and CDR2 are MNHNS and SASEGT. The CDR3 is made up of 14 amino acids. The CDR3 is CVSSEKYRGEEQYF. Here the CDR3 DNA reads TGTGTCAGCAGTGAAAAATACAGGGGGGAAGAGCAGTACTTC.

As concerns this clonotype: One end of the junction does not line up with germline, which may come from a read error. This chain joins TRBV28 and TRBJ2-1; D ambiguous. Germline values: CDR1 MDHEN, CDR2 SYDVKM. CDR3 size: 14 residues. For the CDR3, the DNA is TGTGCCAGCGATCGGCAGGACCCGAGGTATGAGCACTTCTTC. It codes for CASDRQDPRYEHFF.

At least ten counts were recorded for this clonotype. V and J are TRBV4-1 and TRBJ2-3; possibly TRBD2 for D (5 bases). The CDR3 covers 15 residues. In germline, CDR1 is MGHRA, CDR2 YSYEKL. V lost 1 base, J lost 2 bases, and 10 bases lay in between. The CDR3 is CASSQGSGITDTQYF. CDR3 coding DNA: TGCGCCAGCAGCCAAGGGTCGGGAATCACAGATACGCAGTATTTT.

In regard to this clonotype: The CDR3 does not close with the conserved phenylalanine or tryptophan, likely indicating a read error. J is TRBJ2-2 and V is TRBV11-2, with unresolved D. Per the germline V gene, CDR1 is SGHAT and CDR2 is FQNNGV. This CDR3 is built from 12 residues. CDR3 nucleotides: TGTGCCAACAGCCTACCCACCGGGGAGCTGTTTCTT. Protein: CANSLPTGELFL.

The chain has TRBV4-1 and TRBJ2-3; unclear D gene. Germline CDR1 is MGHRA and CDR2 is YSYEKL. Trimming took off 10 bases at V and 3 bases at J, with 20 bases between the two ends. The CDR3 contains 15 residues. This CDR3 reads CANTPGRFGTDTQYF. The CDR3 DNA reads TGCGCCAACACCCCCGGTCGATTTGGGACAGATACGCAGTATTTT.

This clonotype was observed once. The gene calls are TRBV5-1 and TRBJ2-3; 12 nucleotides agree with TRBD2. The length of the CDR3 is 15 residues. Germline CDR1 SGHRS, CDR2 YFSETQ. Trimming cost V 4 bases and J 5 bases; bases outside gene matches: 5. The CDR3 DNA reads TGCGCCAGCAGCCCCGTACTAGCGGGAGGAGATACGCAGTATTTT. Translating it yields CASSPVLAGGDTQYF.

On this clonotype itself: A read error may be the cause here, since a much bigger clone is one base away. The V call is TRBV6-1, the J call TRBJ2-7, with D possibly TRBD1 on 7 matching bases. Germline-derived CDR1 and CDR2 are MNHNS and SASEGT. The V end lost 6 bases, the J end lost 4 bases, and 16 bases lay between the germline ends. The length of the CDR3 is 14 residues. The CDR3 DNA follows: TGTGCCAGCAGGACGGCGGGACAGAGTTACGAGCAGTACTTC. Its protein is CASRTAGQSYEQYF.

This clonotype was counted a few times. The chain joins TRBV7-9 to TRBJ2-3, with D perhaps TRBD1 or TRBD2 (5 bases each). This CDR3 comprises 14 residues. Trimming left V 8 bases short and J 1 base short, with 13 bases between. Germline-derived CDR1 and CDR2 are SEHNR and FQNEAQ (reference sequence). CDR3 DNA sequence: TGTGCCAGCGGATGGGGGAAGGGCACAGATACGCAGTATTTT. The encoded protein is CASGWGKGTDTQYF.

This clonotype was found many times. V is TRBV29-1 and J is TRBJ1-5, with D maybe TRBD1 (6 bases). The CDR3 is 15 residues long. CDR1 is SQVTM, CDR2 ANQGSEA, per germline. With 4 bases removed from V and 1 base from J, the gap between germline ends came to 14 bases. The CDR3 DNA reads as TGCAGCGTTGTTGTTCAGGGGAACAGCAATCAGCCCCAGCATTTT. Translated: CSVVVQGNSNQPQHF.

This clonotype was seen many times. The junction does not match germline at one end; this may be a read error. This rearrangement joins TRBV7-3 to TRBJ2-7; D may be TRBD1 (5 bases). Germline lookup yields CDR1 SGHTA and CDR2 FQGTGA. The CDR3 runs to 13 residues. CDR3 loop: CASSQDSSYEQYF. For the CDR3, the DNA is TGCGCCAGCAGCCAAGACAGCTCCTACGAGCAGTACTTC.

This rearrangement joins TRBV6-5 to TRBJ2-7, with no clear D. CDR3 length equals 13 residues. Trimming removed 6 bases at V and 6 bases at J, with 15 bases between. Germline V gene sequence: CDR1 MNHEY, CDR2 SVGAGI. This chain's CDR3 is CASSPSRVVEQYF. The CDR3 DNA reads TGTGCCAGCAGCCCGTCCCGGGTTGTCGAGCAGTACTTC.

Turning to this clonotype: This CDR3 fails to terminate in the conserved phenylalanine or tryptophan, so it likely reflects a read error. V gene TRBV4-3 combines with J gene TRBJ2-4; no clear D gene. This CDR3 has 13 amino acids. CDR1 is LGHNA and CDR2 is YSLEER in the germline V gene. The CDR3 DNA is TGCGCCAGCAGCCAAGGTCAGAAAAATATTCAGTACTTA. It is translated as CASSQGQKNIQYL.

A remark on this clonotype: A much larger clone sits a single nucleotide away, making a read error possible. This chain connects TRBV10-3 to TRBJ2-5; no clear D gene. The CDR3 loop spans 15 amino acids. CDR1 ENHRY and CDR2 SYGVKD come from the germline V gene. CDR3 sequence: CAISESQVFQETHYF. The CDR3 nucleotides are TGTGCCATCAGTGAATCCCAGGTGTTCCAAGAGACCCATTACTTC.

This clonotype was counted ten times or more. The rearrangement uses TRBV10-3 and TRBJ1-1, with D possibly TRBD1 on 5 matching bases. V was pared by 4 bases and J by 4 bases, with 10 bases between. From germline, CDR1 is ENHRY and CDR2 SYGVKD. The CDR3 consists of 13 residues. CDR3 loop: CAISGGVGTEAFF. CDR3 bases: TGTGCCATCAGTGGGGGGGTTGGCACTGAAGCTTTCTTT.

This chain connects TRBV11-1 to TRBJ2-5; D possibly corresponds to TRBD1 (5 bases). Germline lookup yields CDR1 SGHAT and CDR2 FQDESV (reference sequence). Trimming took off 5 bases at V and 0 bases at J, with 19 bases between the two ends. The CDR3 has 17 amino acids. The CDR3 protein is CASSLSISRDNQETQYF. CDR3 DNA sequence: TGTGCCAGCAGCCTCAGTATTAGCAGGGATAACCAAGAGACCCAGTACTTC.

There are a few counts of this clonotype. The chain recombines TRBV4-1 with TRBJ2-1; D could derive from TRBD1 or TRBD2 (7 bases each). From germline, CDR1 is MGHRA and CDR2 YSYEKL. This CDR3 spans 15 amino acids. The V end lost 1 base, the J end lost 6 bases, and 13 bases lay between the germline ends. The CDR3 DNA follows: TGCGCCAGCAGCCAAGGGGAGGGGGCTTCCAATGAGCAGTTCTTC. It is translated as CASSQGEGASNEQFF.

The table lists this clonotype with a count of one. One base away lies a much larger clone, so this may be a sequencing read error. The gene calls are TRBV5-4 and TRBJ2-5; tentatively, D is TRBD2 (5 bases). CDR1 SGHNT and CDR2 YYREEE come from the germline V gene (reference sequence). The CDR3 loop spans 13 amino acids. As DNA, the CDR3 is TGTGGCAGCAGCTCTTCACTAGGGGAGACCCAGTACTTC. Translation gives CGSSSSLGETQYF.

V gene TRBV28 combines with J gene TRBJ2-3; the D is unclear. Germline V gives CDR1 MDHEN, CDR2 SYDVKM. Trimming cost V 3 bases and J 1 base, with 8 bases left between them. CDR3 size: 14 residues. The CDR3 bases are TGTGCCAGCAGTTTTACCTCGGGCACAGATACGCAGTATTTT. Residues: CASSFTSGTDTQYF.

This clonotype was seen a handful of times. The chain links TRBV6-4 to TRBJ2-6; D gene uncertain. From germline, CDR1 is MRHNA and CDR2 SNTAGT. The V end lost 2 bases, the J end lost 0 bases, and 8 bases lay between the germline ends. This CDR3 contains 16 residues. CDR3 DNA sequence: TGTGCCAGCAGTGACGGGCACCACTCTGGGGCCAACGTCCTGACTTTC. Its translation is CASSDGHHSGANVLTF.

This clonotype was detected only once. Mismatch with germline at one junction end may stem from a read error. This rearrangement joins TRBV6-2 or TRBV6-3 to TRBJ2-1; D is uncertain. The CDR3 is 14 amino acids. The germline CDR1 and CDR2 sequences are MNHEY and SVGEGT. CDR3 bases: TGTGCCAGCAGTTACGACACAGATGCTTATGAGGAGTTCTTC. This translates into CASSYDTDAYEEFF.

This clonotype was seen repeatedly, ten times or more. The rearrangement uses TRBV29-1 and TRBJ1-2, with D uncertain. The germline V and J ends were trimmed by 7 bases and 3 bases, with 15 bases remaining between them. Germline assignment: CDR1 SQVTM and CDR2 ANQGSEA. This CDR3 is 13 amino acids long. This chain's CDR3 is CSDLDGEHYGYTF. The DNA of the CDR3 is TGCAGCGACCTGGATGGGGAACACTATGGCTACACCTTC. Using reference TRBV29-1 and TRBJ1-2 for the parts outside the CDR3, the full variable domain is SAVISQKPSRDICQRGTSLTIQCQVDSQVTMMFWYRQQPGQSLTLIATANQGSEATYESGFVIDKFPISRPNLTFSTLTVSNMSPEDSSIYLCSDLDGEHYGYTFGSGTRLTVV.

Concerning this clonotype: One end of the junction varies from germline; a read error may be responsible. Written as DNA, the CDR3 is TGTGCCTGCAGAGGGGCAGGTAGCTCTGGGGCCAACGTCCTGACTTTC. Encoded protein: CACRGAGSSGANVLTF. This chain connects TRBV28 to TRBJ2-6, with D perhaps assigned TRBD1 or TRBD2 (5 bases each). Per germline, CDR1 MDHEN and CDR2 SYDVKM. The CDR3 is 16 amino acids.

As DNA, the CDR3 is TGTGCCAGCAGTTATCTGGGACTAGCGGGCCGCTCCTACGAGCAGTACTTC. Its translation: CASSYLGLAGRSYEQYF. The V and J genes are TRBV6-2 or TRBV6-3 and TRBJ2-7; 12 bases are shared with TRBD2. CDR3 size: 17 residues. Germline V gene sequence: CDR1 MNHEY, CDR2 SVGEGT. The trim removed 3 bases at V and 0 bases at J, leaving 6 bases unmatched.

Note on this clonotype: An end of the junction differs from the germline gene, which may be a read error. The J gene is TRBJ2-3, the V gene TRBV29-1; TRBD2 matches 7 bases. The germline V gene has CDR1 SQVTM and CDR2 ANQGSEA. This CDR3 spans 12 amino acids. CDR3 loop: CIGRRDLDTQYF. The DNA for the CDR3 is TGTATCGGGAGGCGGGACCTAGATACGCAGTATTTT.

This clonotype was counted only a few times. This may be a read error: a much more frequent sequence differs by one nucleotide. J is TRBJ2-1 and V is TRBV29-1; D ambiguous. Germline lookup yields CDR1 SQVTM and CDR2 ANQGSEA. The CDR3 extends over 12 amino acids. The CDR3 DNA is TGCAACGTTGAAGAGACCAATAATGAGCAGTTCTTC. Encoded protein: CNVEETNNEQFF.